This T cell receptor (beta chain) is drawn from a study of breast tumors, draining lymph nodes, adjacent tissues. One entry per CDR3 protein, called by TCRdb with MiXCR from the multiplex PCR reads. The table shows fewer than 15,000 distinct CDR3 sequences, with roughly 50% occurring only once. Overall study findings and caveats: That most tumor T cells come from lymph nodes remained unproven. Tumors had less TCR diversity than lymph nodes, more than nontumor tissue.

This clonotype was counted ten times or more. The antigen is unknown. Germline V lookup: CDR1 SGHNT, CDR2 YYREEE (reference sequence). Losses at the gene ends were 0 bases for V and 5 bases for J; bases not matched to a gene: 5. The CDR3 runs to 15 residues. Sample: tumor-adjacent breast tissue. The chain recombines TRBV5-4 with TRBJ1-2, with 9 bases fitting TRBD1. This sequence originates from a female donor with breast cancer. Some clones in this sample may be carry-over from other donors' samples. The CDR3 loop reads CASSLAFGTGYGYTF. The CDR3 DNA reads TGTGCCAGCAGCTTGGCCTTTGGGACAGGGTATGGCTACACCTTC.